Listed here are 8 T cell receptor beta chains from one sample, sequenced in a study of shared clonotypes between healthy human individuals (TCRdb year 2020). The library was produced with the immunoSEQ multiplex PCR assay. The immuneACCESS repertoire file appears here via TCRdb, limited to in-frame rearrangements. These files lack a portion of the clones; in checked studies, under half of the deficit traces to unresolved V genes, and the cause of the others is not known. This sample holds about 1.1 million clones; 70% to 80% were observed only once. Roughly 0.61% of the sample is in the top ten clones. Sequenced material: memory CD4+ T cells from PBMCs. The intended sense of this specimen's cell subset or site label: CD45RA-negative fraction. These TCRs come from a man aged 18 to 35 in good health. Some clones in this sample may be carry-over from other donors' samples.

The rearrangement uses TRBV7-6 and TRBJ2-1; perhaps TRBD2 as D (5 bases). Germline V CDR1 and CDR2: SGHVS, FNYEAQ. The CDR3 spans 15 residues. V lost 5 bases, J lost 6 bases, and 17 bases lay in between. The CDR3 loop reads CASSGGVGLPNEQFF. CDR3 coding DNA: TGTGCCAGCAGCGGAGGAGTTGGACTTCCCAATGAGCAGTTCTTC.

To note about this clone: The same CDR3 also results from other DNA sequences found in this sample. This chain connects TRBV18 to TRBJ2-3, with 14 bases matching TRBD2. V gave up 5 bases and J gave up 3 bases; unmatched junction bases: 1. This CDR3 has 15 residues. Per the germline V gene, CDR1 is KGHSH and CDR2 is LQKENI. CDR3 region: CASSRLAGGTDTQYF. The CDR3 region has the DNA TGTGCCAGCTCAAGACTAGCGGGAGGGACAGATACGCAGTATTTT.

J is TRBJ2-3 and V is TRBV11-1, with TRBD1 matching over 9 bases. The CDR3 is made up of 15 amino acids. Germline CDR1 SGHAT, CDR2 FQDESV (reference sequence). V lost 2 bases and J lost 6; bases outside the gene matches: 6. The CDR3 reads CASSLWGTGRDTQYF. CDR3 bases: TGTGCCAGCAGCTTATGGGGGACAGGGAGGGATACGCAGTATTTT. The full variable domain, rest sourced from reference TRBV11-1 and TRBJ2-3, is EAEVAQSPRYKITEKSQAVAFWCDPISGHATLYWYRQILGQGPELLVQFQDESVVDDSQLPKDRFSAERLKGVDSTLKIQPAELGDSAMYLCASSLWGTGRDTQYFGPGTRLTVL.

This chain connects TRBV18 to TRBJ2-1; no clear D gene. CDR1 is KGHSH and CDR2 is LQKENI in the germline V gene. V was shortened by 3 bases and J by 9 bases, with 24 bases between the two germline ends. The CDR3 totals 17 residues. The CDR3 loop is CASSPLTLSGVLGEQFF. Written as DNA, the CDR3 is TGTGCCAGCTCACCTCTAACCCTTAGTGGGGTATTGGGTGAGCAGTTCTTC.

This clone was seen only a few times. This sequence joins TRBV4-3 and TRBJ2-3; D may be TRBD1 (6 bases). This CDR3 is built from 18 residues. From germline, CDR1 is LGHNA and CDR2 YSLEER. The germline V and J ends were trimmed by 0 bases and 3 bases, with 19 bases remaining between them. The CDR3 DNA sequence: TGCGCCAGCAGCCAAGACAATAGGGGGTGGAGCGGTACAGATACGCAGTATTTT. This gives the protein CASSQDNRGWSGTDTQYF.

On this clone: At the DNA level, this CDR3 is encoded by other sequences in the same sample as well. V and J are TRBV6-5 and TRBJ2-1; the match to TRBD2 covers 9 bases. CDR1 MNHEY and CDR2 SVGAGI come from the germline V gene. The CDR3 has 15 amino acids. The junction had 3 bases not matched to a gene; V was cut back by 5 bases and J by 1 base. The CDR3 region is CASSLTSGSYNEQFF. The CDR3 DNA follows: TGTGCCAGCAGTCTTACTAGCGGGTCCTACAATGAGCAGTTCTTC.

The rearrangement joins TRBV7-3 to TRBJ2-1; either TRBD1 or TRBD2 may supply D (5 bases each). The V and J ends lost 5 bases and 8 bases respectively, with 16 bases between them. The CDR3 covers 14 residues. The germline V gene encodes CDR1 SGHTA and CDR2 FQGTGA. The CDR3 region has the DNA TGTGCCAGCAGCCCAGCCGGGACCCGGGATGAGCAGTTCTTC. The encoded protein is CASSPAGTRDEQFF.

This clone was detected a few times. The chain has TRBV7-3 and TRBJ2-5; a weak D match, TRBD2 (6 bases). Germline CDR1 and CDR2: SGHTA and FQGTGA. This CDR3 is built from 12 residues. The V end was cut by 5 bases, the J end by 7 bases, with 11 bases between. CDR3: CASSQNGGTQYF. As DNA, the CDR3 is TGTGCCAGCAGCCAGAACGGGGGGACCCAGTACTTC.